The entry below describes one T cell receptor beta chain. This clone's antigen is unknown. No base quality information exists; no much larger clone differs at one position. The CDR3 runs 14 residues from the cysteine to the phenylalanine. Just CDR3 DNA is preserved here, 42 bases in frame from base 1. The V end gives up 3 bases and the J end 6 bases, leaving 6 bases in the junction not matched to a gene. The germline V gene encodes CDR1 SGHDT and CDR2 YYEEEE. This entry comes from a study of blood T cell repertoires in COVID-19 (dated by TCRdb to 2020 to 2022). About the investigation overall: The collaborator samples originated in the United States, Italy and Spain and spanned the acute and convalescent phases of COVID-19. A freely available public database, intended as a resource for researchers studying the immune response to SARS-CoV-2, is where the repertoires were released. Sample metadata almost always included a de-identified subject ID, COVID-19 status, age in years and sex. The samples were drawn from two sources: the first 160 participants of the ongoing ImmuneRACE study, and 1,200 or so subjects contributed by 6 global collaborators. Deeply sampled blood TCRbeta repertoires from subjects exposed to, actively infected with, or recovered from COVID-19 were included in the dataset. The material from the prospective study consisted of cDNA or gDNA derived from T cells, B-cell-depleted T cells, or PBMCs. Where available, HLA class I and class II types were obtained from metadata supplied by the sample provider rather than from assay-based typing. General conclusions and limits of the study: How much clinical and demographic metadata was included differed by source and by participant, and the metadata was provided uncurated.

TCRbeta CDR3 regions were amplified from genomic DNA by means of the immunoSEQ Assay, a bias-controlled multiplex PCR. The study's processing was this. Nucleated cell counts per sample were estimated from amplification of reference gene primers within the assay. To quantify the absolute abundance of each unique TCRbeta CDR3 rearrangement, sequence reads were collapsed and filtered. For each sample, productive Simpson clonality was calculated as the square root of Simpson's diversity index across productive rearrangements. Sourced from immuneACCESS, this table was stored by TCRdb with only in-frame sequences that have V and J called. A share of the clones is absent; for the studies checked, an unresolved V gene accounts for under half, and the remainder has no known explanation. V, J and clone size were drawn from that table, and D and trimming were deduced from the DNA. The sample records about 160,000 clones, approximately 79% of which are singletons. The ten largest clones add up to 5.5% to 7.5% of the sample.

In Seattle, one collaborating source enrolled patients while the infection was active and tracked those patients longitudinally over the course of disease. Collaborating institutions collected whole blood in K2EDTA tubes following their own protocols. Collaborator samples were shipped for TCRbeta analysis as frozen whole blood, isolated PBMCs, or DNA extracted from either sample type. This clonotype originated in a woman in her 40s with COVID-19, enrolled during active disease. Specimen: peripheral blood. This receptor chain uses TRBV5-6 and TRBJ2-7; 10 bases in the junction line up with TRBD1. The CDR3 is CASSWTGGNFEQYF. The DNA reads TGTGCCAGCAGCTGGACAGGGGGAAATTTCGAGCAGTACTTC.